The 10 T cell receptor beta chains below were found in one sample sequenced in a study of response to subunit inactivated influenza vaccine. TCRdb ran MiXCR on the RT-PCR reads and lists one entry per CDR3 protein. The profile shows roughly 570,000 distinct CDR3 sequences, 14% of them singletons. The material was PBMCs from blood, obtained 11 to 12 days after vaccination. The origin of the receptors is a middle-aged man who received an inactivated influenza vaccine.

This clonotype was detected once. The chain employs TRBV6-1 and TRBJ2-3; 7 bases align to TRBD1. The V and J ends lost 7 bases and 0 bases, in that order; junction bases with no gene match: 7. This CDR3 is built from 15 residues. Germline CDR1 reads MNHNS; CDR2 reads SASEGT. CDR3 protein: CASTTGTESTDTQYF. The CDR3 DNA follows: TGTGCCAGCACTACCGGGACAGAAAGCACAGATACGCAGTATTTT.

The genes are TRBV12-3 or TRBV12-4 and TRBJ2-3; D is undetermined. There are 14 residues in the CDR3. The germline V and J ends were trimmed by 7 bases and 4 bases, with 15 bases remaining between them. The CDR3: CASTLLERADTQYF. CDR3 DNA sequence: TGTGCCAGCACCTTATTGGAGCGCGCAGATACGCAGTATTTT.

This clonotype has just a few counts. This chain joins TRBV10-1 and TRBJ2-5; tentative D call: TRBD1 (6 bases). Between the trimmed V and J ends, which lost 3 bases and 5 bases, there was a span of 13 bases. The CDR3 spans 14 residues. CDR1 and CDR2 (germline): WNHNN, SYGVQD (reference sequence). The CDR3 bases are TGCGCCAGCAGTGAACAGGGAAGGATGGAGACCCAGTACTTC. It is translated as CASSEQGRMETQYF.

This clonotype appeared a few times. This chain links TRBV4-3 with TRBJ2-5; D is unclear. V was clipped by 3 bases and J by 0 bases, with 11 bases between them. This CDR3 has 15 residues. Germline CDR1 is LGHNA and CDR2 is YSLEER. The CDR3 protein is CASSQELRNQETQYF. The DNA for the CDR3 is TGCGCCAGCAGCCAGGAACTCCGAAACCAAGAGACCCAGTACTTC.

This clonotype occurred many times. J is TRBJ2-4 and V is TRBV6-1; D not resolved. There are 13 residues in the CDR3. The V end lost 6 bases, the J end lost 0 bases, and 6 bases lay between the germline ends. The germline V gene encodes CDR1 MNHNS and CDR2 SASEGT. The CDR3 loop reads CASRGLAKNIQYF. CDR3 DNA: TGTGCCAGCAGAGGATTAGCCAAAAACATTCAGTACTTC.

This clonotype showed up just a few times. The V gene is TRBV5-1, the J gene TRBJ1-5, with a possible D match to TRBD1 (5 bases). Germline values: CDR1 SGHRS, CDR2 YFSETQ. The V end lost 0 bases, the J end lost 2 bases, and 15 bases lay between the germline ends. The CDR3 covers 17 residues. CDR3 coding DNA: TGCGCCAGCAGCTTGGCCCCGATAGGGGAGGGCAATCAGCCCCAGCATTTT. Translation: CASSLAPIGEGNQPQHF.

The J gene is TRBJ2-5, the V gene TRBV20-1; maybe TRBD2 (6 bases). The germline V gene encodes CDR1 DFQATT and CDR2 SNEGSKA (reference sequence). Between the trimmed V and J ends, which lost 5 bases and 5 bases, there was a span of 15 bases. The CDR3 totals 13 residues. The CDR3 coding sequence is TGCAGTGCTTTGACACGGGAGAGGGAGACCCAGTACTTC. Protein: CSALTRERETQYF.

The rearrangement joins TRBV7-2 to TRBJ2-1; weak D call: TRBD1 (6 bases). The germline V gene has CDR1 SGHTA and CDR2 FQGNSA. CDR3 length: 14 residues. The V end was cut by 5 bases, the J end by 6 bases, with 14 bases between. The CDR3 loop reads CASSADRSSNEQFF. The DNA of the CDR3 is TGTGCCAGCAGCGCTGACAGGTCTTCCAATGAGCAGTTCTTC.

There are a few counts of this clonotype. V usage is TRBV7-3 and J usage is TRBJ2-2; TRBD1 matches 8 bases. From germline, CDR1 is SGHTA and CDR2 FQGTGA. This CDR3 has 15 amino acids. V was clipped by 0 bases and J by 6 bases; unmatched bases: 3. In DNA, the CDR3 is TGTGCCAGCAGCTTAACGCAGGGGGCAGCCGGGGAGCTGTTTTTT. This encodes CASSLTQGAAGELFF.

V usage is TRBV4-1 and J usage is TRBJ2-2, with TRBD2 matching 8 bases. Germline CDR1 reads MGHRA; CDR2 reads YSYEKL. Trimming removed 0 bases from V and 0 bases from J; junction bases left unmatched: 6. The CDR3 runs to 18 residues. The CDR3 is CASSQDLAGGTNTGELFF. CDR3 bases: TGCGCCAGCAGCCAAGATCTCGCGGGGGGTACGAACACCGGGGAGCTGTTTTTT.